This passage covers 17 T cell receptor beta chains from one sample sequenced in a study of siplizumab effects on memory and regulatory T cells. Profiling relied on immunoSEQ multiplex PCR, and the TCRdb table lists in-frame clones only, not all of them. Of 100,000 or so clones listed, just over 90% are singletons. The sample taken for sequencing was Tregs sorted from blood. The receptor source for this set is a human donor in good health.

V is TRBV9 and J is TRBJ2-1; the match to TRBD2 covers 13 bases. V was clipped by 3 bases and J by 1 base; unmatched bases: 10. Germline CDR1 is SGDLS and CDR2 is YYNGEE. The CDR3 has 19 amino acids. The CDR3 reads CASSADPTSGGDSYNEQFF. CDR3 coding DNA: TGTGCCAGCAGCGCCGACCCTACTAGCGGGGGGGATTCCTACAATGAGCAGTTCTTC.

The chain is built from TRBV10-2 and TRBJ2-1; 8 bases line up with TRBD2. V was pared by 5 bases and J by 2 bases, with 11 bases of the junction left unmatched. Germline V gives CDR1 WSHSY, CDR2 SAAADI. The CDR3 is 17 amino acids. The CDR3 sequence: CASSWQTGLGAYNEQFF. The DNA for the CDR3 is TGCGCCAGCAGTTGGCAGACGGGACTAGGAGCCTACAATGAGCAGTTCTTC.

V gene TRBV19 combines with J gene TRBJ1-5, with a tentative D call TRBD1 (5 bases). This CDR3 is built from 17 residues. With 0 bases removed from V and 4 bases from J, the gap between germline ends came to 16 bases. Germline V CDR1 and CDR2: LNHDA, SQIVND (reference sequence). CDR3 sequence reads: CASSIDLSGWGNQPQHF. The CDR3 nucleotides read TGTGCCAGTAGTATAGATCTGTCCGGGTGGGGGAATCAGCCCCAGCATTTT.

The gene calls are TRBV27 and TRBJ2-1, with D possibly being TRBD2 (5 bases). The CDR3 spans 14 residues. The V and J ends lost 3 bases and 5 bases respectively, with 11 bases between them. CDR1 and CDR2 from the germline V gene are MNHEY and SMNVEV (reference sequence). CDR3 region: CASSFRGYNNEQFF. CDR3 DNA: TGTGCCAGCAGTTTTCGGGGTTACAACAATGAGCAGTTCTTC.

The CDR3 sequence: CASSLAAFGAIKTDTQYF. DNA of the CDR3: TGCGCCAGCAGCTTGGCCGCCTTTGGAGCAATAAAAACAGATACGCAGTATTTT. The genes are TRBV5-1 and TRBJ2-3; no reliable D call. This CDR3 spans 18 amino acids. V dropped 0 bases and J dropped 3 bases, with 20 bases sitting between them. The germline gives CDR1 SGHRS, CDR2 YFSETQ.

Worth noting for this clone: A read error may account for a junction end that differs from germline. The rearrangement joins TRBV30 to TRBJ2-3, with D possibly being TRBD2 (5 bases). Germline V gene sequence: CDR1 GTSNPN, CDR2 SVGIG (reference sequence). The CDR3 contains 15 residues. CDR3 DNA sequence: TGTGCCTGGAGTGTGTCTAGCCTCCTCACACATACGCAGTATTTT. This sequence encodes CAWSVSSLLTHTQYF.

This chain uses TRBV7-6 with TRBJ1-1; no clear D. The V end was cut by 5 bases, the J end by 0 bases, with 7 bases between. The germline V gene encodes CDR1 SGHVS and CDR2 FNYEAQ. The length of the CDR3 is 13 residues. The CDR3: CASSLDMNTEAFF. The DNA for the CDR3 is TGTGCCAGCAGCCTCGATATGAACACTGAAGCTTTCTTT.

A single count supports this clone. The V call is TRBV20-1, the J call TRBJ2-7, with no clear D. There are 10 residues in the CDR3. Trimming removed 5 bases at V and 4 bases at J, with 6 bases between. Germline V gene lookup returns CDR1 DFQATT and CDR2 SNEGSKA (reference sequence). The CDR3 reads CSAAQYEQYF. The CDR3 DNA follows: TGCAGTGCTGCCCAGTACGAGCAGTACTTC.

The CDR3 spells CASSETDRGANTEAFF. In DNA form, the CDR3 reads TGTGCCAGCAGTGAGACGGACCGAGGGGCGAACACTGAAGCTTTCTTT. This sequence joins TRBV6-1 and TRBJ1-1; D possibly corresponds to TRBD1 (5 bases). This CDR3 has 16 amino acids. The germline gives CDR1 MNHNS, CDR2 SASEGT. Between the trimmed V and J ends, which lost 3 bases and 1 base, there was a span of 15 bases.

This sequence joins TRBV10-2 and TRBJ2-5; a weak D match, TRBD1 (6 bases). With 2 bases removed from V and 4 bases from J, the gap between germline ends came to 11 bases. There are 14 residues in the CDR3. Germline lookup yields CDR1 WSHSY and CDR2 SAAADI. The CDR3 sequence: CASSEPGTLETQYF. CDR3 in DNA: TGCGCCAGCAGTGAGCCGGGGACACTAGAGACCCAGTACTTC.

The CDR3 bases are TGCAGCGTTATCAGGGGACCGACGAACACCGGGGAGCTGTTTTTT. It is translated as CSVIRGPTNTGELFF. The chain has TRBV29-1 and TRBJ2-2; D might be TRBD1 (6 bases). This CDR3 has 15 residues. V lost 5 bases to trimming and J lost 0 bases, with 13 bases between them. Germline V CDR1 and CDR2: SQVTM, ANQGSEA.

CDR3 sequence (DNA): TGTGCCAGCAGGCAGATTAGGGGTGGCACAGATACGCAGTATTTT. As protein: CASRQIRGGTDTQYF. The chain has TRBV11-2 and TRBJ2-3, with D possibly TRBD1 on 5 matching bases. The CDR3 contains 15 residues. Trimming removed 6 bases at V and 1 base at J, with 14 bases between. Looked up from germline, CDR1 is SGHAT and CDR2 is FQNNGV.

This chain links TRBV6-6 with TRBJ1-2, with a tentative D call TRBD1 (5 bases). The CDR3 has 13 residues. Trimming left V 1 base short and J 8 bases short, with 11 bases between. Germline assignment: CDR1 MNHNY and CDR2 SVGAGI (reference sequence). This CDR3 is CASSYFGGGGYTF. The CDR3 DNA reads as TGTGCCAGCAGTTACTTCGGGGGAGGAGGCTACACCTTC.

The chain is built from TRBV5-1 and TRBJ1-2; no reliable D call. The ends were cut back, 3 bases at V and 1 base at J, with 7 bases in the middle. This CDR3 spans 13 amino acids. CDR1 SGHRS and CDR2 YFSETQ come from the germline V gene. The CDR3 bases are TGCGCCAGCAGCTCCGGGATTAACTATGGCTACACCTTC. As protein: CASSSGINYGYTF.

The chain is built from TRBV28 and TRBJ1-2, with D uncertain. Trimming left V 4 bases short and J 5 bases short, with 11 bases between. Germline V CDR1 and CDR2: MDHEN, SYDVKM. The CDR3 totals 13 residues. The CDR3 protein is CASSSYPQYGYTF. In DNA, the CDR3 is TGTGCCAGCAGTTCATATCCCCAATATGGCTACACCTTC.

This clone is a singleton in its sample. The chain employs TRBV18 and TRBJ1-2; 10 positions agree with TRBD1. The V gene's germline CDR1 is KGHSH and CDR2 LQKENI. V was pared by 8 bases and J by 8 bases, with 8 bases of the junction left unmatched. CDR3 length: 13 amino acids. The CDR3: CASNSGTGDGYTF. Written as DNA, the CDR3 is TGTGCCAGCAACTCCGGGACAGGGGACGGCTACACCTTC.

The rearrangement uses TRBV18 and TRBJ1-5; a possible D gene is TRBD1 (6 bases). The CDR3 contains 13 residues. V dropped 4 bases and J dropped 5 bases, with 9 bases sitting between them. From germline, CDR1 is KGHSH and CDR2 LQKENI. As DNA, the CDR3 is TGTGCCAGCTCACAGGGGGTCGATCAGCCCCAGCATTTT. The encoded protein is CASSQGVDQPQHF.